Listed below are T cell receptor beta chains from one sample, sequenced in a study of blood T cell repertoires in COVID-19. Sequenced by immunoSEQ multiplex PCR; TCRdb stores in-frame clones only, minus some. The data show more than 200,000 clones, with roughly 90% seen just once and about 1.7% held by the top ten. The sample consisted of peripheral blood. These receptors were collected from a man aged 65 to 85 with acute or convalescent COVID-19. Both conserved end residues are part of each CDR3. D genes are given only for firm matches. A clone size is listed for some rows: how often the clone was seen (once, few, many), or a class if it is expanded.

J,V,size,D,DNA,CDR3
TRBJ1-3,TRBV9,.,TRBD1,TGTGCCAGCAGCGCCTCAGGGGGCAACACCATATATTTT,CASSASGGNTIYF
TRBJ2-6,TRBV5-1,.,.,TGCGCCAGCAGCTTGACAGCTGGGGCCAACGTCCTGACTTTC,CASSLTAGANVLTF
TRBJ1-2,TRBV12-5,once,.,TGTGCTAGCCGTGGAGGGCGGTCTAACTATGGCTACACCTTC,CASRGGRSNYGYTF
TRBJ2-1,TRBV5-1,.,.,TGCGCCAGCAGCTTGGGGCAGGGGCTTTACAATGAGCAGTTCTTC,CASSLGQGLYNEQFF
TRBJ1-3,TRBV7-9,.,TRBD1,TGTGCCAGCAGCCCCGGACAGGTACTATCTTTT,CASSPGQVLSF
TRBJ1-3,TRBV11-2,.,.,TGTGCCAGCAGCTTAGACAGGGTGACTGGAAACACCATATATTTT,CASSLDRVTGNTIYF
TRBJ2-1,TRBV19,.,.,TGTGCCAGTAGTATCAAGGAGGCCTACAATGAGCAGTTCTTC,CASSIKEAYNEQFF
TRBJ1-5,TRBV3-1/TRBV3-2,.,.,TGTGCCAGCAGCCAAGGGGGCCTGGGACAGCCCCAGCATTTT,CASSQGGLGQPQHF
TRBJ1-5,TRBV6-6,.,TRBD1,TGTGCCAGCAGGCTGACGGACAGGGGGGGCAATCAGCCCCAGCATTTT,CASRLTDRGGNQPQHF
TRBJ2-2,TRBV6-5,.,.,TGTGCCAGCAGTTACCGCGGACTGACTGCCGGGGAGCTGTTTTTT,CASSYRGLTAGELFF
TRBJ2-7,TRBV7-2,.,TRBD2,TGTGCCAGCACCCTACTAGCGGGCCCCTACGAGCAGTACTTC,CASTLLAGPYEQYF
TRBJ2-6,TRBV5-1,.,.,TGCGCCAGCAGCTTAAGGGGCGGGACTGGGGCCAACGTCCTGACTTTC,CASSLRGGTGANVLTF
TRBJ1-1,TRBV11-3,.,.,TGTGCCAGCAGCTTAGGGGGGGATTACACGGAAGCTTTCTTT,CASSLGGDYTEAFF
TRBJ2-1,TRBV4-2,.,.,TGTGCCAGCAGCCAAGAAACGGGAGTCAGGAATGAGCAGTTCTTC,CASSQETGVRNEQFF
TRBJ2-3,TRBV5-4,.,TRBD2,TGTGCCAGCAGCTCAGGACTAGCGCCCCGCGAAGCGCAGTATTTT,CASSSGLAPREAQYF
TRBJ2-1,TRBV28,.,TRBD2,TGTGCCAGCAGTTCCCCAAGGGCGGGAGGGGGTAATGAGCAGTTCTTC,CASSSPRAGGGNEQFF
TRBJ1-2,TRBV5-4,.,.,TGTGCCAGCAGCCGGAGCCGGACAGACTCTAACTATGGCTACACCTTC,CASSRSRTDSNYGYTF
TRBJ2-7,TRBV29-1,many,TRBD1,TGCAGCGTTGACAGGACAGGGGGAGGCGAGCAGTACTTC,CSVDRTGGGEQYF
TRBJ1-1,TRBV29-1,.,.,TGCAGCGCCTACAGGGCGAGCACTGAAGCTTTCTTT,CSAYRASTEAFF
TRBJ2-7,TRBV5-4,.,.,TGTGCCAGCAGCCTCACAGGGGGGGACGAGCAGTACTTC,CASSLTGGDEQYF
TRBJ1-3,TRBV12-3/TRBV12-4,.,.,TGTGCCAGCAGTTCCTTGTCTGGAAACACCATATATTTT,CASSSLSGNTIYF
TRBJ2-1,TRBV19,.,TRBD1,TGTGCCAGTAGTATAGGCCGGACAGGGTCCTACAATGAGCAGTTCTTC,CASSIGRTGSYNEQFF